Given below is one T cell receptor (beta chain) in context. Antigen specificity is unknown. The CDR3 is 14 residues long. Germline CDR1 DFQATT, CDR2 SNEGSKA (reference sequence). Trimming shortened V by 7 bases and J by 0 bases, and 15 bases separated the two germline ends. This record comes from a study of T cell repertoires in cytomegalovirus infection. Study-level information: Through public TCR beta signatures, both CMV infection and matching HLA type were indicated. Study conclusions and caveats: CMV-specific TCR beta clonotypes restricted by HLA-C dominated the ex vivo response.

MiXCR was run by TCRdb on the reads, yielding one entry per CDR3 protein. The sample lists about 480,000 distinct CDR3 sequences, roughly a third occurring once. This TCR came from a human donor in good health (CMV status not recorded). Some clones in this sample may be carry-over from other donors' samples. The chain links TRBV20-1 to TRBJ2-5; D perhaps matches TRBD2 (5 bases). The material sequenced was cultured PBMCs, taken from culture after CMV antigen stimulation. The CDR3 spells CSVPDWVDQETQYF. The CDR3, as DNA: TGCAGTGTTCCGGACTGGGTGGACCAAGAGACCCAGTACTTC.